This T cell receptor beta chain was identified during a study of blood T cell repertoires in COVID-19 (TCRdb year 2020). Looking at the study overall: The collaborator samples originated in the United States, Italy and Spain and spanned the acute and convalescent phases of COVID-19. The material from the prospective study consisted of cDNA or gDNA derived from T cells, B-cell-depleted T cells, or PBMCs. Subjects who had been exposed to COVID-19, were actively infected with it, or had recovered from it provided the deeply sampled blood TCRbeta repertoires that made up the dataset. The repertoires were released in a freely available public database intended as a resource for research on the immune response to SARS-CoV-2. Samples came from the ongoing ImmuneRACE study (first 160 participants) plus 1,254 subjects from 6 global collaborators. The sample metadata nearly always contained a de-identified subject ID, COVID-19 status, age in years and sex. Where available, HLA class I and class II types were taken from metadata supplied by the sample provider and were not determined by assay-based typing. Broad study findings and their caveats: The amount of clinical and demographic metadata varied by source and participant and was provided uncurated.

Whole blood was collected in K2EDTA tubes by collaborating institutions according to the institutions' own protocols. Collaborator samples were shipped for TCRbeta analysis as frozen whole blood, isolated PBMCs, or DNA extracted from either sample type. The CDR3, from cysteine to phenylalanine, totals 15 residues. The only DNA kept is the CDR3, 45 bases in frame from the first base. At the junction V is shortened by 0 bases and J by 5 bases, with 13 bases in between. From the germline V gene (reference sequence), CDR1 is SEHNR and CDR2 is FQNEAQ. The immunoSEQ Assay, a bias-controlled multiplex PCR, was used to amplify TCRbeta CDR3 regions from genomic DNA. On the authors' methods: Nucleated cell counts per sample were estimated from amplification of reference gene primers within the assay. To quantify the absolute abundance of each unique TCRbeta CDR3 rearrangement, sequence reads were collapsed and filtered. For each sample, productive Simpson clonality was calculated as the square root of Simpson's diversity index across productive rearrangements. Not all clones reach the TCRdb copy of this immuneACCESS table, which keeps in-frame sequences only. Checked studies attribute under half of the gap to unresolved V genes and leave the rest unexplained. V, J and clone size are those of that table, while D and trimming were read from the DNA. In all, the sample holds about 100,000 clones, and approximately 86% of those were seen once. Under 15% of the sample lies in the top ten.

Remarks on this clone: Its specific antigen is unknown. No much larger clonotype is one base removed from it; base qualities were not supplied.

The specimen was peripheral blood. This clonotype was sampled from a man aged 50-60 years with active or convalescent COVID-19. Recombination connected TRBV7-9 to TRBJ1-1; a tentative D call is TRBD1 (6 bases match). The DNA sequence reads TGTGCCAGCAGCTTAGCTTACAGGGAGTGGACTGAAGCTTTCTTT. Its protein is CASSLAYREWTEAFF.